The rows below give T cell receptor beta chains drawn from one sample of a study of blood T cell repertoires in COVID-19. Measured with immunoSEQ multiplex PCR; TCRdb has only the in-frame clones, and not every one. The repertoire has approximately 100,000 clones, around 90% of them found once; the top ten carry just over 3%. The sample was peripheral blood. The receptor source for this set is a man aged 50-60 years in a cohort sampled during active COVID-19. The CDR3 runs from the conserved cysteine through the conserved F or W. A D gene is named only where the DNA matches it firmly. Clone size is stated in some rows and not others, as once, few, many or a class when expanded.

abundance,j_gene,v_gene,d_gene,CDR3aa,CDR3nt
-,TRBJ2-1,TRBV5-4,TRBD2,CASSLSGGPYEQFF,TGTGCCAGCAGCTTATCGGGGGGGCCATATGAGCAGTTCTTC
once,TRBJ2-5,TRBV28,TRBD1,CASRGQKETQYF,TGTGCCAGCAGGGGACAGAAAGAGACCCAGTACTTC
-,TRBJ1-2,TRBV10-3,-,CAISGPGLDYGYTF,TGTGCCATCAGTGGTCCAGGGTTAGACTATGGCTACACCTTC
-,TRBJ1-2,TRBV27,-,CASRPTASYGYTF,TGTGCCAGCAGGCCGACCGCTAGCTATGGCTACACCTTC
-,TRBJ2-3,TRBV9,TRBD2,CASSQGLAGRAQYF,TGTGCCAGCAGCCAAGGACTAGCGGGGCGGGCGCAGTATTTT
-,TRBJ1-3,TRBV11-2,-,CASSTRGGNTIYF,TGTGCCAGCAGCACCCGGGGGGGTAACACCATATATTTT
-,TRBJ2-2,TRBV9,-,CASSAGSARDTGELFF,TGTGCCAGCAGCGCCGGGAGCGCCAGGGACACCGGGGAGCTGTTTTTT
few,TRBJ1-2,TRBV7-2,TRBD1,CASSLTGQGALGYTF,TGTGCCAGCAGCTTGACAGGACAGGGGGCGCTTGGCTACACCTTC
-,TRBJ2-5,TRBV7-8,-,CASSLPLQGATQYF,TGTGCCAGCAGCTTACCCTTACAGGGAGCGACCCAGTACTTC
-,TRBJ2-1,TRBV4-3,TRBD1,CASSPAGQGMDEQFF,TGCGCCAGCAGCCCCGCGGGACAGGGGATGGATGAGCAGTTCTTC
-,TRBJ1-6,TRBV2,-,CASRGTTVPSPLHF,TGTGCCAGCAGGGGAACGACAGTCCCTTCACCCCTCCACTTT
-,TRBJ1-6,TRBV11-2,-,CASSLAPGHLWSYNSPLHF,TGTGCCAGCAGCTTAGCACCGGGACATTTGTGGTCCTATAATTCACCCCTCCACTTT
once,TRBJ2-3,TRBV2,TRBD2,CASSERLAGTSTDTQYF,TGTGCCAGCAGTGAGCGGCTAGCGGGGACTAGCACAGATACGCAGTATTTT
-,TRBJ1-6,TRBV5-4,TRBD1,CASRYGQGVDSPLHF,TGTGCCAGCAGGTACGGACAGGGGGTCGATTCACCCCTCCACTTT
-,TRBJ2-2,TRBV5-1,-,CASSLTESETGELFF,TGCGCCAGCAGCCTAACTGAAAGTGAGACCGGGGAGCTGTTTTTT
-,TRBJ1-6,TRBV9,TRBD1,CASSATGTGQSPLHF,TGTGCCAGCAGCGCAACCGGGACAGGGCAATCACCCCTCCACTTT
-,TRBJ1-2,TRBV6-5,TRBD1,CASSYTQGGGYTF,TGTGCCAGCAGCTACACACAGGGGGGCGGCTACACCTTC
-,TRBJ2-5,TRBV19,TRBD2,CASSTKRGSSETQYF,TGTGCCAGTAGTACGAAGCGGGGATCTTCCGAGACCCAGTACTTC
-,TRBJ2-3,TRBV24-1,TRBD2,CATSDLFGGITDTQYF,TGTGCCACCAGTGATTTGTTCGGGGGGATCACAGATACGCAGTATTTT
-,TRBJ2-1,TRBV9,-,CASSPAGHSYNEQFF,TGTGCCAGCAGCCCCGCGGGGCACTCCTACAATGAGCAGTTCTTC
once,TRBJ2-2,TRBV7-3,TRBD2,CASSPPQRAGGPGELFF,TGTGCCAGCAGCCCCCCCCAACGAGCGGGGGGGCCCGGGGAGCTGTTTTTT
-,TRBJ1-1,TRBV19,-,CASSIVGSRTEAFF,TGTGCCAGTAGTATAGTGGGGAGTAGAACTGAAGCTTTCTTT
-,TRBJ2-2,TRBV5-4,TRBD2,CASSLGAAGGINTGELFF,TGTGCCAGCAGCTTGGGGGCCGCGGGGGGAATAAACACCGGGGAGCTGTTTTTT
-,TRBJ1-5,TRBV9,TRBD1,CASGDRFSNQPQHF,TGTGCCAGCGGGGACAGGTTCTCCAATCAGCCCCAGCATTTT
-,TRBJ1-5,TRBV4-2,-,CASSQDSGSNQPQHF,TGTGCCAGCAGCCAAGATTCGGGGAGCAATCAGCCCCAGCATTTT
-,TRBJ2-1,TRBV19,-,CASSISWEDNEQFF,TGTGCCAGTAGTATATCTTGGGAGGACAATGAGCAGTTCTTC
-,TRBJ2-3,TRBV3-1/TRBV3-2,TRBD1,CASSPILGTASTDTQYF,TGTGCCAGCAGCCCCATTCTCGGGACAGCTAGCACAGATACGCAGTATTTT
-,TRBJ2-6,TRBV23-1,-,CASSQRDNYSFLSSGANVLTF,TGCGCCAGCAGTCAACGGGACAATTATTCATTCCTCTCCTCTGGGGCCAACGTCCTGACTTTC
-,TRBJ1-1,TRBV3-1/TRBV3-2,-,CASSHSPVNTEAFF,TGTGCCAGCAGCCATTCCCCGGTGAACACTGAAGCTTTCTTT
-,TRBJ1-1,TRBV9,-,CASSVGGADRSDTEAFF,TGTGCCAGCAGCGTAGGAGGAGCGGACAGATCGGACACTGAAGCTTTCTTT
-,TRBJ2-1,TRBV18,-,CASSPQSVLSQGYNEQFF,TGTGCCAGCTCACCACAAAGTGTCTTGTCCCAGGGCTACAATGAGCAGTTCTTC
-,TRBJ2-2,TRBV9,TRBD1,CASGTVLNGELFF,TGTGCCAGCGGGACAGTCCTCAACGGGGAGCTGTTTTTT
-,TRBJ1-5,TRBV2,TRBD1,CASSVLQGGVSNQPQHF,TGTGCCAGCAGTGTCTTGCAGGGGGGAGTGAGCAATCAGCCCCAGCATTTT
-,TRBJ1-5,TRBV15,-,CATSRDRQGPQHF,TGTGCCACCAGCAGAGATAGGCAGGGGCCCCAGCATTTT
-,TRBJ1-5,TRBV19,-,CASTGQLGSQPQHF,TGTGCCAGTACCGGACAGTTGGGGAGTCAGCCCCAGCATTTT
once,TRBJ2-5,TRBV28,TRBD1,CASIVRAEGARETQYF,TGTGCCAGCATCGTACGAGCAGAGGGGGCCAGGGAGACCCAGTACTTC
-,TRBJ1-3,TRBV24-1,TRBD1,CATSGRDRGLTGNTIYF,TGTGCCACCAGTGGCCGGGACAGGGGGCTAACTGGAAACACCATATATTTT
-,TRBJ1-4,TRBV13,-,CASSLVAEKLFF,TGTGCCAGCAGCTTAGTGGCTGAAAAACTGTTTTTT
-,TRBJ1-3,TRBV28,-,CASRETLNSGNTIYF,TGTGCCAGCAGGGAGACCCTGAACTCTGGAAACACCATATATTTT
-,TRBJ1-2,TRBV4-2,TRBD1,CASSQEKTRDRGGGYTF,TGTGCCAGCAGCCAAGAGAAAACACGTGACAGGGGAGGAGGCTACACCTTC
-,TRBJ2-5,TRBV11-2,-,CASSRVGSSPHETQYF,TGTGCCAGCAGCCGAGTGGGGAGCTCTCCCCACGAGACCCAGTACTTC
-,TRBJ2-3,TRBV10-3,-,CAISESADTQYF,TGTGCCATCAGTGAGAGCGCAGATACGCAGTATTTT
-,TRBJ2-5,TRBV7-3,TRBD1,CASSLGQALRQETQYF,TGTGCCAGCAGCTTAGGACAGGCCTTGCGTCAAGAGACCCAGTACTTC